What follows are 19 T cell receptor beta chains derived from one specimen sequenced in a study of shared clonotypes between healthy human individuals. Method: immunoSEQ multiplex PCR; TCRdb's copy keeps in-frame clones and lacks some. The table includes about 2 million clones, roughly 95% detected once. Naive CD8 cells comprised CD45RO-negative, CCR7-positively selected cells, excluding terminally differentiated effector memory CD45RA+ cells. The sample comprised naive CD8+ T cells sorted from blood. These receptor sequences come from a man aged 18 to 30 in good health.

This rearrangement joins TRBV6-6 to TRBJ1-1, with 8 bases aligning to TRBD1. Germline trimming cut 6 bases from V and 4 bases from J; bases unmatched to any gene: 7. CDR1 is MNHNY, CDR2 SVGAGI, per germline (reference sequence). This CDR3 is 14 amino acids long. The CDR3 protein is CASRAIQGGTEAFF. CDR3 sequence (DNA): TGTGCCAGCAGGGCCATACAGGGGGGCACTGAAGCTTTCTTT.

V and J are TRBV5-1 and TRBJ2-7, with 7 bases matching TRBD2. Unmatched junction bases numbered 5, after V lost 3 bases and J lost 5 bases. The germline V gene has CDR1 SGHRS and CDR2 YFSETQ. The CDR3 covers 13 residues. The DNA for the CDR3 is TGCGCCAGCAGCTCGGGAGGAGGCGACGAGCAGTACTTC. Its translation is CASSSGGGDEQYF.

The genes are TRBV13 and TRBJ1-2; no clear D gene. CDR1 is PRHDT and CDR2 is FYEKMQ in the germline V gene (reference sequence). This CDR3 contains 15 residues. Trimming shortened V by 1 base and J by 4 bases, and 13 bases separated the two germline ends. CDR3 nucleotides: TGTGCCAGCAGCTTAGCGACACCGAACGCCTATGGCTACACCTTC. Its protein is CASSLATPNAYGYTF.

This rearrangement joins TRBV27 to TRBJ2-2; D gene ambiguous. The CDR3 is 12 residues long. Trimming removed 5 bases from V and 7 bases from J, with 8 bases in between. The V gene's germline CDR1 is MNHEY and CDR2 SMNVEV (reference sequence). The CDR3 DNA sequence: TGTGCCAGCAGTGTATTGGGCGGGGAGCTGTTTTTT. Its translation is CASSVLGGELFF.

The chain employs TRBV19 and TRBJ2-7; maybe TRBD1 (5 bases). Trimming shortened V by 3 bases and J by 2 bases, and 11 bases separated the two germline ends. The germline gives CDR1 LNHDA, CDR2 SQIVND (reference sequence). This CDR3 has 14 residues. In DNA form, the CDR3 reads TGTGCCAGTAGTATTGACAGAGGCGCCTACGAGCAGTACTTC. It specifies CASSIDRGAYEQYF.

V usage is TRBV5-1 and J usage is TRBJ2-3, with a tentative D call TRBD2 (5 bases). CDR1 and CDR2 from the germline V gene are SGHRS and YFSETQ. The length of the CDR3 is 14 residues. The ends were cut back, 4 bases at V and 4 bases at J, with 13 bases in the middle. The CDR3 DNA follows: TGCGCCAGCAGCCAAGAGAGGGTCCCAGATACGCAGTATTTT. As protein: CASSQERVPDTQYF.

The J gene is TRBJ2-2, the V gene TRBV10-2, with 11 bases that match TRBD2. The length of the CDR3 is 17 residues. Germline CDR1 WSHSY, CDR2 SAAADI. V shed 3 bases, J shed 1 base, and the junction held 4 bases outside the gene matches. The CDR3 loop reads CASSEDLAGGNTGELFF. Here the CDR3 DNA reads TGCGCCAGCAGTGAAGACCTAGCGGGAGGGAACACCGGGGAGCTGTTTTTT.

With respect to this clone: The sample holds other DNA sequences that translate to the same CDR3. This chain links TRBV6-5 with TRBJ1-5, with 8 bases that match TRBD1. Germline trimming cut 4 bases from V and 0 bases from J; bases unmatched to any gene: 2. This CDR3 is 15 amino acids long. Germline V gene lookup returns CDR1 MNHEY and CDR2 SVGAGI. As DNA, the CDR3 is TGTGCCAGCAGTTCCGGGACAGGTAGCAATCAGCCCCAGCATTTT. Encoded protein: CASSSGTGSNQPQHF.

V usage is TRBV5-1 and J usage is TRBJ2-1; D unclear. V shed 0 bases and J shed 13 bases, with 14 bases lying between them. The CDR3 is 13 amino acids. The germline V gene has CDR1 SGHRS and CDR2 YFSETQ. CDR3 amino acids: CASSLAIMDHQFF. The CDR3 region has the DNA TGCGCCAGCAGCTTGGCTATTATGGATCACCAGTTCTTC.

V is TRBV5-4 and J is TRBJ1-1; 7 bases are shared with TRBD1. The CDR3 length is 14 residues. Germline V CDR1 and CDR2: SGHNT, YYREEE (reference sequence). V was clipped by 3 bases and J by 8 bases; unmatched bases: 10. CDR3 residues: CASSYSGTAGEAFF. The DNA for the CDR3 is TGTGCCAGCAGCTACTCCGGGACAGCCGGCGAAGCTTTCTTT.

This chain joins TRBV5-6 and TRBJ2-3; D perhaps matches TRBD2 (5 bases). CDR1 is SGHDT and CDR2 is YYEEEE in the germline V gene. V lost 2 bases, J lost 3 bases, and 13 bases lay in between. The CDR3 contains 15 residues. This CDR3 is CASSFGNLMTDTQYF. In DNA form, the CDR3 reads TGTGCCAGCAGCTTCGGGAATTTGATGACAGATACGCAGTATTTT.

The chain has TRBV29-1 and TRBJ2-1; TRBD2 matches 8 bases. Germline assignment: CDR1 SQVTM and CDR2 ANQGSEA. The CDR3 is 17 amino acids. V lost 4 bases, J lost 1 base, and 12 bases stayed unmatched. The CDR3 sequence is CSVAGGGSTSSYNEQFF. The CDR3 nucleotides read TGCAGCGTTGCAGGCGGGGGGTCCACCTCGTCCTACAATGAGCAGTTCTTC.

Concerning this clone: The same CDR3 arises from other DNA sequences in this sample as well. The J gene is TRBJ2-2, the V gene TRBV9, with D perhaps matching TRBD2 (6 bases). CDR3 length: 15 residues. Germline V gene lookup returns CDR1 SGDLS and CDR2 YYNGEE. Between the trimmed V and J ends, which lost 0 bases and 1 base, there was a span of 7 bases. CDR3 DNA: TGTGCCAGCAGCGTAGGGGGAGGGAACACCGGGGAGCTGTTTTTT. Translated, it gives CASSVGGGNTGELFF.

In this sample, this clone turned up once. This rearrangement joins TRBV14 to TRBJ1-1; maybe TRBD1 (6 bases). V dropped 3 bases and J dropped 6 bases, with 23 bases sitting between them. Germline values: CDR1 SGHDN, CDR2 FVKESK. CDR3 length: 17 residues. The CDR3 protein is CASSHPPRQAWDAEAFF. The CDR3 DNA reads as TGTGCCAGCAGCCACCCACCGAGACAGGCCTGGGACGCTGAAGCTTTCTTT. Full variable domain (remainder filled in from reference TRBV14 and TRBJ1-1): EAGVTQFPSHSVIEKGQTVTLRCDPISGHDNLYWYRRVMGKEIKFLLHFVKESKQDESGMPNNRFLAERTGGTYSTLKVQPAELEDSGVYFCASSHPPRQAWDAEAFFGQGTRLTVV.

The V gene is TRBV7-9, the J gene TRBJ2-1; D is ambiguous. V dropped 7 bases and J dropped 8 bases, with 21 bases sitting between them. The CDR3 has 15 amino acids. Germline assignment: CDR1 SEHNR and CDR2 FQNEAQ (reference sequence). The CDR3: CASNKIIAADHEQFF. The CDR3 coding sequence is TGTGCCAGCAACAAAATTATAGCCGCTGACCATGAGCAGTTCTTC.

On this clone: Other DNA sequences in the sample encode the same CDR3. V is TRBV27 and J is TRBJ1-1; 7 bases agree with TRBD1. This CDR3 contains 12 residues. With V trimmed by 5 bases and J by 4 bases, 1 base remained unmatched. Germline CDR1 MNHEY, CDR2 SMNVEV (reference sequence). CDR3 sequence: CASSQGGTEAFF. The CDR3 DNA sequence: TGTGCCAGCAGTCAGGGGGGCACTGAAGCTTTCTTT.

The rearrangement joins TRBV6-6 to TRBJ2-1; 8 bases line up with TRBD2. The CDR3 extends over 16 amino acids. With 1 base clipped from V and 9 bases from J, the junction kept 11 bases outside the gene matches. Germline V gene data show CDR1 as MNHNY and CDR2 as SVGAGI (reference sequence). DNA for the CDR3: TGTGCCAGCAGTTACTATGGCGGGGGGCCTTATCTTGAGCAGTTCTTC. Amino acids: CASSYYGGGPYLEQFF.

This rearrangement joins TRBV27 to TRBJ2-1; D is tentatively TRBD1 or TRBD2 (6 bases each). The CDR3 spans 14 residues. V lost 3 bases and J lost 6, with 12 bases in between. Per germline, CDR1 MNHEY and CDR2 SMNVEV (reference sequence). The CDR3 nucleotides read TGTGCCAGCAGTTTTACGGGGGCGCCCAATGAGCAGTTCTTC. It encodes CASSFTGAPNEQFF.

The chain combines TRBV7-6 with TRBJ2-5; perhaps TRBD1 as D (7 bases). Trimming shortened V by 5 bases and J by 4 bases, and 20 bases separated the two germline ends. The CDR3 has 16 residues. The germline V gene has CDR1 SGHVS and CDR2 FNYEAQ. The CDR3 loop is CASSPWTGGERETQYF. DNA of the CDR3: TGTGCCAGCAGCCCGTGGACAGGAGGGGAGAGAGAGACCCAGTACTTC.